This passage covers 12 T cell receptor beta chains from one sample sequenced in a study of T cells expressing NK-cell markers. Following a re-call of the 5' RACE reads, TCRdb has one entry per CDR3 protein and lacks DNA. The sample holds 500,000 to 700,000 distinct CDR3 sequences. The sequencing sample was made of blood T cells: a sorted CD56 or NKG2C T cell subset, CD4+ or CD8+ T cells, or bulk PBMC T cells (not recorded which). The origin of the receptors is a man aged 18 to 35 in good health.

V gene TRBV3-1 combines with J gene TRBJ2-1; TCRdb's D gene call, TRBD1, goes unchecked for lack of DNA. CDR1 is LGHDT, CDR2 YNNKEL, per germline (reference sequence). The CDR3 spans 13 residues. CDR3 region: CASSQAGAGEQFF.

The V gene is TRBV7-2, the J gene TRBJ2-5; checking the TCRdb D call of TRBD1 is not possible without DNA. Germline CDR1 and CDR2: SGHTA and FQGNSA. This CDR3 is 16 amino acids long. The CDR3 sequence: CASSSLRGNYIETQYF.

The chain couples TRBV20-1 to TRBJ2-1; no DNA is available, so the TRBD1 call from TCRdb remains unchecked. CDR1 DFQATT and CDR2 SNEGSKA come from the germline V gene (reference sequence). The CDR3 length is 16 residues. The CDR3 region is CSAQPPTIQSYNEQFF.

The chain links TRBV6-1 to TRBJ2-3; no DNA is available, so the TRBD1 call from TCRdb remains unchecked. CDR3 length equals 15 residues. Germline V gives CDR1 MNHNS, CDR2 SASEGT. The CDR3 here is CASKTPGNEADTQYF.

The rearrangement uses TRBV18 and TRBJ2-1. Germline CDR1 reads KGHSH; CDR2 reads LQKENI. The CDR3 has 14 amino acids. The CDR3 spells CASSPPTARNEQFF.

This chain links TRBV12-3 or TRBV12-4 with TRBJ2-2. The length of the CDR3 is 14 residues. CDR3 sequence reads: CASLSAENTGELFF.

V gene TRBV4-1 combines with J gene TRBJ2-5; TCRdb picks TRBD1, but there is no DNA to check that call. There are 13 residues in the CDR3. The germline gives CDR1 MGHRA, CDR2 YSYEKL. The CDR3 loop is CASSQGGRETQYF.

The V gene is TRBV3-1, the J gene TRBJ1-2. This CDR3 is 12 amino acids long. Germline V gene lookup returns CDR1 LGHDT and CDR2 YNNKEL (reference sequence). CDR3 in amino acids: CASSQIATGYTF.

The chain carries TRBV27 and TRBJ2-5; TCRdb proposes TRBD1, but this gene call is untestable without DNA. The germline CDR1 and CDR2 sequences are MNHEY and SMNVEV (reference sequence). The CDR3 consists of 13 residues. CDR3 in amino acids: CASSLRPPETQYF.

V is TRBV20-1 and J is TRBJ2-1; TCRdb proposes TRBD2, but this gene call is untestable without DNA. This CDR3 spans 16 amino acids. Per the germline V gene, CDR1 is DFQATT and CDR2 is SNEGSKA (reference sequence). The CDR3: CSARLFIAGHFDEQFF.

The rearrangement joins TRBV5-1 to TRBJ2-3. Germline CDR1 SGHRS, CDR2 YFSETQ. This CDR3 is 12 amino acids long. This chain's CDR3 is CASSPDLDTQYF.

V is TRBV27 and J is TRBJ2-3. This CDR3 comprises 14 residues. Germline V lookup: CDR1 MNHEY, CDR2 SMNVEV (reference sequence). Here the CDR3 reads CAGSSGVWTDTQYF.